These 26 T cell receptor beta chains share one sample of origin, sequenced in a study of T cells in Graves' hyperthyroidism and ophthalmopathy. Researchers amplified the TCR beta CDR3 regions from RNA transcripts. With the HTBI primer set, the TCR CDR3 went through a first round of RT-PCR. TCRdb processed the multiplex PCR reads anew with MiXCR; each CDR3 protein has one entry. The table lists around 350,000 distinct CDR3 sequences, roughly 14% of them singletons. Sequencing was done on a sample of blood. Receptors originate from a woman younger than 45 with Graves' ophthalmopathy.

The chain employs TRBV7-9 and TRBJ1-2, with 7 nucleotides matching TRBD1. This CDR3 has 13 amino acids. With 7 bases clipped from V and 3 bases from J, the junction kept 5 bases outside the gene matches. Looked up from germline, CDR1 is SEHNR and CDR2 is FQNEAQ (reference sequence). CDR3 nucleotide sequence: TGTGCCAGCATGACCGACAGGGACTATGGCTACACCTTC. This sequence encodes CASMTDRDYGYTF.

Ten or more counts support this clonotype. The V and J genes are TRBV11-2 and TRBJ2-1; D is perhaps TRBD1 (6 bases). The CDR3 is made up of 12 amino acids. V lost 0 bases to trimming and J lost 13 bases, with 10 bases between them. Germline V gene sequence: CDR1 SGHAT, CDR2 FQNNGV. This CDR3 reads CASSLEEQGQFF. The DNA for the CDR3 is TGTGCCAGCAGCTTAGAGGAACAGGGTCAGTTCTTC.

To note about this clonotype: A much larger clone lies one base from this, so it may be a read error. The gene calls are TRBV18 and TRBJ1-5; no clear D gene. In germline, CDR1 is KGHSH, CDR2 LQKENI. The CDR3 totals 17 residues. The CDR3 loop is CASPPAGGQISNQPQHF. The DNA of the CDR3 is TGTGCCAGCCCACCAGCTGGCGGTCAGATTAGCAATCAGCCCCAGCATTTT.

This clonotype was seen at least ten times. The V and J genes are TRBV7-2 and TRBJ2-7; TRBD1 agrees at 9 bases. The germline gives CDR1 SGHTA, CDR2 FQGNSA. This CDR3 contains 15 residues. The junction had 10 bases not matched to a gene; V was cut back by 3 bases and J by 7 bases. The DNA for the CDR3 is TGTGCCAGCAGCTTCGGGGGGACAGGGCCGGGGGAGCAGTACTTC. Translated: CASSFGGTGPGEQYF.

This clonotype was recorded at least ten times. J is TRBJ1-4 and V is TRBV7-8, with TRBD1 as a possible D gene (6 bases). Trimming left V 4 bases short and J 1 base short, with 10 bases between. CDR1 and CDR2 (germline): SGHVS, FQNEAQ. This CDR3 comprises 15 residues. The CDR3 DNA follows: TGTGCCAGCAGCTCAGTCAGGGGAACTAATGAAAAACTGTTTTTT. Its translation is CASSSVRGTNEKLFF.

This clonotype was observed many times. The chain links TRBV24-1 to TRBJ2-3; TRBD2 aligns across 9 bases. CDR1 is KGHDR, CDR2 SFDVKD, per germline. The V gene end was trimmed by 6 bases and the J gene end by 2 bases; junction bases not matched to a gene: 8. The CDR3 sequence is 16 residues long. CDR3 residues: CATSWASGEYTDTQYF. Written as DNA, the CDR3 is TGTGCCACCAGTTGGGCTAGCGGGGAATACACAGATACGCAGTATTTT.

A single count supports this clonotype. This may arise from a read error, as a much more abundant clone is one base away. This chain links TRBV14 with TRBJ2-7; D gene uncertain. The germline gives CDR1 SGHDN, CDR2 FVKESK. This CDR3 spans 13 amino acids. V was clipped by 0 bases and J by 4 bases, with 7 bases between them. CDR3 in amino acids: CASSQDLRYEQYF. Here the CDR3 DNA reads TGTGCCAGCAGCCAAGATCTCAGATACGAGCAGTACTTC.

This chain connects TRBV7-2 to TRBJ1-5; no definite D call. Trimming removed 5 bases at V and 3 bases at J, with 14 bases between. The CDR3 extends over 15 amino acids. The V gene's germline CDR1 is SGHTA and CDR2 FQGNSA. CDR3 region: CASSSQVDLNQPQHF. DNA for the CDR3: TGTGCCAGCAGCAGCCAGGTGGACCTCAATCAGCCCCAGCATTTT.

V is TRBV5-1 and J is TRBJ1-4; 7 bases align to TRBD1. V lost 4 bases to trimming and J lost 8 bases; unmatched junction nucleotides: 11. The CDR3 is made up of 15 amino acids. Looked up from germline, CDR1 is SGHRS and CDR2 is YFSETQ. CDR3 loop: CASSPVTGMSEKLFF. The CDR3 DNA reads as TGCGCCAGCAGCCCAGTGACAGGGATGAGCGAAAAACTGTTTTTT.

This clonotype was observed a single time. The J gene is TRBJ2-1, the V gene TRBV20-1; 11 nucleotides line up with TRBD2. CDR3 size: 16 residues. Germline V gene lookup returns CDR1 DFQATT and CDR2 SNEGSKA (reference sequence). V shed 2 bases and J 8 bases; nucleotides not matched to a gene: 11. The CDR3 spells CSARSRVAGGLYEQFF. CDR3 bases: TGCAGTGCTAGATCCAGGGTAGCGGGGGGGCTTTATGAGCAGTTCTTC.

The chain uses TRBV20-1 and TRBJ1-1; weak D call: TRBD1 (5 bases). Germline loops: CDR1 DFQATT, CDR2 SNEGSKA (reference sequence). The CDR3 extends over 14 amino acids. Trimming shortened V by 4 bases and J by 0 bases, and 12 bases separated the two germline ends. CDR3 coding DNA: TGCAGTGCTATCGCAGGGAACATGAACACTGAAGCTTTCTTT. Encoded protein: CSAIAGNMNTEAFF.

In this sample, this clonotype turned up many times. The chain links TRBV18 to TRBJ2-7, with TRBD1 identical over 8 bases. In germline, CDR1 is KGHSH, CDR2 LQKENI. The CDR3 contains 14 residues. The V segment lost 2 bases and the J segment 3 bases; nucleotides outside the gene matches: 3. The CDR3 DNA follows: TGTGCCAGCTCACCATCGGACAGGGTCTACGAGCAGTACTTC. This encodes CASSPSDRVYEQYF.

Here the CDR3 DNA reads TGTGCCAGCAGTTTACAGGGAAAGGATACGCAGTATTTT. Translating it yields CASSLQGKDTQYF. V gene TRBV28 combines with J gene TRBJ2-3; the D gene is possibly TRBD1 (5 bases). The germline gives CDR1 MDHEN, CDR2 SYDVKM. This CDR3 comprises 13 residues. V was pared by 2 bases and J by 6 bases, with 9 bases between.

This clonotype was seen many times. This rearrangement joins TRBV7-8 to TRBJ2-1, with a possible D match to TRBD1 (6 bases). V was pared by 2 bases and J by 4 bases, with 6 bases between. This CDR3 has 13 amino acids. Germline lookup yields CDR1 SGHVS and CDR2 FQNEAQ. CDR3 in DNA: TGTGCCAGCAGCTTAAGGGGGTACAATGAGCAGTTCTTC. This encodes CASSLRGYNEQFF.

This clonotype was picked up a small number of times. The J gene is TRBJ2-6, the V gene TRBV15; 12 bases are shared with TRBD1. The CDR3 runs to 17 residues. V dropped 4 bases and J dropped 4; count of bases not matched to a gene: 5. Germline values: CDR1 LNHNV, CDR2 YYDKDF (reference sequence). CDR3 bases: TGTGCCACCAGCACGGGACAGGGGGCGCCGGGGGCCAACGTCCTGACTTTC. Translated, it gives CATSTGQGAPGANVLTF.

The V gene is TRBV14, the J gene TRBJ1-3; D remains ambiguous. Trimming stripped 4 bases from V and 0 bases from J, with 4 bases between. The CDR3 has 13 residues. The germline gives CDR1 SGHDN, CDR2 FVKESK. The CDR3 reads CASSPLSGNTIYF. The DNA of the CDR3 is TGTGCCAGCAGCCCTCTCTCTGGAAACACCATATATTTT.

The table lists this clonotype with a few counts. The chain uses TRBV10-3 and TRBJ2-7; 8 bases align to TRBD1. The CDR3 covers 12 residues. The junction had 3 bases not matched to a gene; V was cut back by 8 bases and J by 3 bases. Germline assignment: CDR1 ENHRY and CDR2 SYGVKD. The CDR3 DNA follows: TGTGCCATCTCGGGACAGGTCTACGAGCAGTACTTC. This codes for CAISGQVYEQYF.

This chain links TRBV25-1 with TRBJ2-7; D possibly matches TRBD1 or TRBD2 (5 bases each). The CDR3 is 16 residues long. Germline CDR1 reads MGHDK; CDR2 reads SYGVNS. Trimming stripped 7 bases from V and 3 bases from J, with 22 bases between. CDR3 sequence reads: CASKDSAGTDHYEQYF. The CDR3 bases are TGTGCCAGCAAAGATAGCGCAGGGACCGATCACTACGAGCAGTACTTC.

This clonotype occurred many times. The chain carries TRBV7-8 and TRBJ2-7, with a possible D match to TRBD1 (6 bases). V lost 6 bases, J lost 2 bases, and 17 bases lay in between. Germline V CDR1 and CDR2: SGHVS, FQNEAQ. The CDR3 length is 15 residues. DNA of the CDR3: TGTGCCAGCAGTAAAGATCCGGGACAAACCTACGAGCAGTACTTC. Protein: CASSKDPGQTYEQYF.

In this sample, this clonotype turned up many times. This chain links TRBV7-2 with TRBJ1-2; D might be TRBD1 (5 bases). CDR3 size: 15 residues. CDR1 and CDR2 (germline): SGHTA, FQGNSA. The V end lost 4 bases, the J end lost 3 bases, and 15 bases lay between the germline ends. The CDR3: CASSSRGQADYGYTF. In nucleotides, the CDR3 is TGTGCCAGCAGCTCTAGGGGCCAGGCCGACTATGGCTACACCTTC.

This clonotype has at least ten counts. DNA of the CDR3: TGTGCCAGCGAGACAGTTTCTGTCTACAATGAGCAGTTCTTC. It yields the protein CASETVSVYNEQFF. The chain has TRBV11-2 and TRBJ2-1; TRBD1 might be the D (5 bases). V gave up 8 bases and J gave up 3 bases, with 14 bases separating them. This CDR3 has 14 residues. Germline CDR1 SGHAT, CDR2 FQNNGV.

The gene calls are TRBV7-9 and TRBJ1-1; no definite D call. Germline V lookup: CDR1 SEHNR, CDR2 FQNEAQ (reference sequence). The CDR3 contains 14 residues. Deletions cut 5 bases from V and 11 bases from J, with 21 bases between. CDR3 sequence (DNA): TGTGCCAGCAGCCCAAAGGCTGACACGTCTGCCGCTTTCTTT. It is translated as CASSPKADTSAAFF. The full variable domain, its missing parts supplied by reference TRBV7-9 and TRBJ1-1, is DTGVSQNPRHKITKRGQNVTFRCDPISEHNRLYWYRQTLGQGPEFLTYFQNEAQLEKSRLLSDRFSAERPKGSFSTLEIQRTEQGDSAMYLCASSPKADTSAAFFGQGTRLTVV.

This clonotype turned up a few times. V is TRBV29-1 and J is TRBJ2-2, with D perhaps assigned TRBD1 or TRBD2 (5 bases each). V lost 8 bases and J lost 1, with 11 bases in between. The CDR3 is made up of 13 amino acids. From germline, CDR1 is SQVTM and CDR2 ANQGSEA. Written as DNA, the CDR3 is TGCAGCTTTCGGGGCGGGAACACCGGGGAGCTGTTTTTT. It translates to CSFRGGNTGELFF.

There are many counts of this clonotype. This sequence joins TRBV5-4 and TRBJ2-3; no clear D. This CDR3 contains 14 residues. V lost 0 bases to trimming and J lost 4 bases, with 9 bases between them. Germline assignment: CDR1 SGHNT and CDR2 YYREEE (reference sequence). In nucleotides, the CDR3 is TGTGCCAGCAGCTTGGGCCCCGAGGCAGATACGCAGTATTTT. This sequence encodes CASSLGPEADTQYF.

This clonotype was seen repeatedly, ten times or more. This sequence joins TRBV7-9 and TRBJ1-1; no definite D call. CDR3 length: 12 amino acids. Trimming stripped 5 bases from V and 2 bases from J, with 6 bases between. Germline lookup yields CDR1 SEHNR and CDR2 FQNEAQ (reference sequence). CDR3 sequence reads: CASSPQNTEAFF. CDR3 nucleotides: TGTGCCAGCAGCCCCCAAAACACTGAAGCTTTCTTT.

This clonotype was detected many times. CDR3 sequence (DNA): TGTGCCAGCTCACAGTGGGACAGTGGCAACGAGCAGTACTTC. It codes for CASSQWDSGNEQYF. The J gene is TRBJ2-7, the V gene TRBV18, with TRBD1 identical over 7 bases. Per germline, CDR1 KGHSH and CDR2 LQKENI. J gave up 5 bases and V 4 bases, and 8 bases lay outside the gene matches. This CDR3 contains 14 residues.